Listed below are T cell receptor beta chains from one sample, sequenced in a study of blood T cell repertoires in COVID-19. Here immunoSEQ multiplex PCR was the method, and the copy in TCRdb shows in-frame clones only, minus some. Of around 260,000 clones in the sample, around 85% were seen once. The sample consisted of peripheral blood. These receptors originate from a human donor with COVID-19, enrolled during active disease. The donor label of this sample is uncertain. Each CDR3 is given with its conserved first and last residue.

v_gene: TRBV7-6; j_gene: TRBJ1-1; CDR3aa: CASSSRQGTDTEAFF
v_gene: TRBV10-3; j_gene: TRBJ2-6; CDR3aa: CAISDPDLTGRSGANVLTF
v_gene: TRBV2; j_gene: TRBJ1-5; CDR3aa: CASSNRGNQPQHF
v_gene: TRBV27; j_gene: TRBJ2-1; CDR3aa: CASSLGGLAYEQFF
v_gene: TRBV28; j_gene: TRBJ1-1; CDR3aa: CASPRTGGGNTEAFF
v_gene: TRBV10-2; j_gene: TRBJ2-2; CDR3aa: CASSEAGMNTGELFF
v_gene: TRBV25-1; j_gene: TRBJ2-7; CDR3aa: CASRESSRRSGEQYF
v_gene: TRBV29-1; j_gene: TRBJ2-3; CDR3aa: CSVPDRVPTTDTQYF
v_gene: TRBV29-1; j_gene: TRBJ2-7; CDR3aa: CSVQGLAGATYEQYF
v_gene: TRBV19; j_gene: TRBJ2-2; CDR3aa: CASTPAAGWVTGELFF
v_gene: TRBV6-5; j_gene: TRBJ2-2; CDR3aa: CASRLAGPNTGELFF
v_gene: TRBV5-1; j_gene: TRBJ2-7; CDR3aa: CASSMTSGTYEQYF
v_gene: TRBV19; j_gene: TRBJ2-1; CDR3aa: CASSPAAWDEQFF
v_gene: TRBV28; j_gene: TRBJ1-1; CDR3aa: CASSEQGANTEAFF
v_gene: TRBV19; j_gene: TRBJ2-7; CDR3aa: CASSQVPNSYEQYF
v_gene: TRBV6-5; j_gene: TRBJ2-1; CDR3aa: CASTPTSGGAVEQFF
v_gene: TRBV28; j_gene: TRBJ1-5; CDR3aa: CASRDEWGELPSNQPQHF
v_gene: TRBV18; j_gene: TRBJ1-4; CDR3aa: CASSPPTGTTNEKLFF
v_gene: TRBV11-2; j_gene: TRBJ1-4; CDR3aa: CASSLGTGESEKLFF
v_gene: TRBV4-3; j_gene: TRBJ2-7; CDR3aa: CASSQVSSGSGSYEQYF
v_gene: TRBV7-2; j_gene: TRBJ1-2; CDR3aa: CASSLAQGAGGYTF
v_gene: TRBV9; j_gene: TRBJ1-1; CDR3aa: CASSASGWATEAFF
v_gene: TRBV29-1; j_gene: TRBJ1-5; CDR3aa: CSVGVQGNQPQHF
v_gene: TRBV11-1; j_gene: TRBJ2-1; CDR3aa: CASSPPGLAMNEQFF
v_gene: TRBV28; j_gene: TRBJ1-1; CDR3aa: CASSPGGVPTNTEAFF
v_gene: TRBV9; j_gene: TRBJ2-7; CDR3aa: CASSVASGASYEQYF
v_gene: TRBV7-3; j_gene: TRBJ1-2; CDR3aa: CASSFLRLGRPDHGYTF
v_gene: TRBV12-3/TRBV12-4; j_gene: TRBJ1-5; CDR3aa: CASGPYGNQPQHF
v_gene: TRBV7-3; j_gene: TRBJ1-2; CDR3aa: CASSPAGGSTYGYTF
v_gene: TRBV4-3; j_gene: TRBJ2-7; CDR3aa: CASSQEHRPNYEQYF
v_gene: TRBV19; j_gene: TRBJ1-2; CDR3aa: CASSIDGGGVYGYTF
v_gene: TRBV6-6; j_gene: TRBJ2-7; CDR3aa: CASSSQGNSYEQYF
v_gene: TRBV19; j_gene: TRBJ1-3; CDR3aa: CASNDHRGRNTIYF